This record concerns one T cell receptor beta chain sequence. Trimming removed 5 bases from V and 1 base from J; junction bases left unmatched: 4. The germline V gene encodes CDR1 SEHNR and CDR2 FQNEAQ (reference sequence). The CDR3 runs 15 residues. This record comes from a study of blood T cell repertoires in COVID-19. Looking at the study overall: Sources were T cells, B-cell-depleted T cells, or PBMCs; the material itself was cDNA or gDNA.

Clones were read by immunoSEQ multiplex PCR, and TCRdb kept only the in-frame ones, dropping some. Of tens of thousands of clones in the sample, about 85% were seen once. The sequenced material came from peripheral blood. This rearrangement joins TRBV7-9 to TRBJ1-2, with TRBD1 matching 10 bases. The sequence was obtained from a woman in her sixties or seventies with acute or convalescent COVID-19. In DNA, the CDR3 is TGTGCCAGCAGCGGGGACAGGGGCCTTAACTATGGCTACACCTTC. Translated: CASSGDRGLNYGYTF.